These T cell receptor beta chains were read from a single sample in a study of blood T cell repertoires in COVID-19. Assay: immunoSEQ multiplex PCR; the TCRdb copy retains only in-frame clones and omits some. The sample shows approximately 200,000 clones, around 81% of them seen only once. Sequencing was performed on peripheral blood. The receptors were gathered from an older woman with acute or convalescent COVID-19. Both conserved end residues are part of each CDR3. Expanded clones are given a class, and other clones once, few, many or no size at all.

TRBV7-9,15,TRBJ1-3,-,CASSLGTGSGNTIYF
TRBV5-4,13,TRBJ1-1,-,CASGQKGNTEAFF
TRBV6-1,14,TRBJ1-5,-,CASSEGGHRQPQHF
TRBV28,13,TRBJ2-1,-,CASRLRQRVEQFF
TRBV4-2,15,TRBJ2-7,once,CASSQERQGAYEQYF
TRBV7-3,15,TRBJ2-5,-,CASSLAGGQVETQYF
TRBV6-1,13,TRBJ1-2,-,CASSETQGGGYTF
TRBV7-2,13,TRBJ2-3,-,CASSLVGTDTQYF
TRBV7-2,15,TRBJ1-6,-,CASSLRRGQAESLHF
TRBV5-1,15,TRBJ2-1,-,CASSGQGGGGNEQFF
TRBV7-2,15,TRBJ2-1,-,CASSLVGGYNNEQFF
TRBV5-1,16,TRBJ2-7,-,CASSFGSGGFSYEQYF
TRBV2,13,TRBJ2-5,once,CASKRTYQETQYF
TRBV6-2/TRBV6-3,15,TRBJ2-1,-,CASSRTGTSLNEQFF
TRBV2,15,TRBJ2-2,-,CASRQGTSHTGELFF
TRBV7-9,14,TRBJ1-6,-,CASSSRQANSPLHF
TRBV5-4,13,TRBJ1-4,-,CASSTQGDEKLFF
TRBV18,16,TRBJ2-1,-,CASSRSLAGGNNEQFF
TRBV2,15,TRBJ1-4,-,CASSVRQGRGEKLFF
TRBV3-1/TRBV3-2,16,TRBJ1-2,-,CASSQSGTGGVYGYTF
TRBV5-1,16,TRBJ2-1,few,CASSLSGTGDVNEQFF
TRBV6-5,13,TRBJ1-2,few,CASTGTGVGGYTF
TRBV5-5,16,TRBJ1-4,-,CASSPRGSPTNEKLFF
TRBV15,16,TRBJ2-1,-,CATSRDQASGGNEQFF
TRBV5-1,20,TRBJ2-7,few,CASSLLGPPNRDRGLYEQYF
TRBV1,13,TRBJ2-7,once,CTSSQDWAKEQYF
TRBV28,15,TRBJ1-6,once,CASSPGQAKNSPLHF
TRBV7-9,16,TRBJ1-5,-,CASSLGHPGYDQPQHF
TRBV2,13,TRBJ1-1,-,CASSADIGTEAFF
TRBV5-4,14,TRBJ2-3,-,CASSFIANTDTQYF
TRBV18,14,TRBJ1-6,once,CASSPRADNSPLHF